This record looks at one T cell receptor (beta chain) sequence and its context. Its antigen remains unknown. Peripheral blood came from all dose cohorts at three timepoints. The CDR3 has 14 residues. The V gene lost 4 bases and the J gene lost 7 bases, with 14 bases spanning the gap. Germline V gene sequence: CDR1 LNHDA, CDR2 SQIVND (reference sequence). The sample comes from a study of OX40 agonist ivuxolimab in advanced cancers. Study-wide results and limits: Both blood CD4+ and CD8+ T cells showed clonal growth by week 6 at 0.1 to 3.0 mg/kg. Researchers report that CD8+ T cells had, on average, more expanded clones than CD4+.

Assay: immunoSEQ multiplex PCR; the TCRdb copy retains only in-frame clones and omits some. The sample records 70,000 or so clones, 65% to 80% being singletons. The J gene is TRBJ2-1, the V gene TRBV19; D perhaps matches TRBD1 (6 bases). Source: CD4+ or CD8+ T cells sorted from blood, taken in a trial of the OX40 agonist ivuxolimab. The receptor was isolated from an adult with an advanced solid tumor such as melanoma, head and neck, liver or kidney cancer. CDR3 sequence: CASSSPGQSNEQFF. CDR3 nucleotide sequence: TGTGCCAGTAGTAGTCCTGGACAGTCTAATGAGCAGTTCTTC.